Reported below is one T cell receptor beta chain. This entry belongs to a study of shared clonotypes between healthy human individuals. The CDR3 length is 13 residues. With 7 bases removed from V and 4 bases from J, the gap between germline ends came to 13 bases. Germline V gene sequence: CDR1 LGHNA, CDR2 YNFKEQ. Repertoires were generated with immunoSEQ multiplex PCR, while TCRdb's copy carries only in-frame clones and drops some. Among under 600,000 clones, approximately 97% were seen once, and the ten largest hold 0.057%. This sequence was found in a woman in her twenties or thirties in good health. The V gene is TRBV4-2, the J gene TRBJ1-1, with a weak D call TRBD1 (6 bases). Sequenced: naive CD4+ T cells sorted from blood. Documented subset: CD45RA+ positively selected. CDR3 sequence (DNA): TGTGCCAGCAAGGCCCAGGGGAGCACTGAAGCTTTCTTT. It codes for CASKAQGSTEAFF.